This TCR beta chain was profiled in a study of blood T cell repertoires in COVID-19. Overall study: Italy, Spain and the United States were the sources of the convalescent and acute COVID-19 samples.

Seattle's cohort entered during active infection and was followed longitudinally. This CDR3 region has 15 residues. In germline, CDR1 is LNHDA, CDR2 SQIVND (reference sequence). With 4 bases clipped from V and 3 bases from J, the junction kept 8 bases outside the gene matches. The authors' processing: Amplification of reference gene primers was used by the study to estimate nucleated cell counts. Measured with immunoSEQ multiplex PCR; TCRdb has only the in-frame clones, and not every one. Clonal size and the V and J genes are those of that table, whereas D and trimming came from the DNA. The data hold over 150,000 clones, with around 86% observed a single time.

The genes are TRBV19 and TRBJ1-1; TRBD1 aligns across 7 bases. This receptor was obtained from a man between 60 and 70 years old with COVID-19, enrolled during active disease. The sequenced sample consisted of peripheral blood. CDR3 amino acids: CASSRTGVGYTEAFF. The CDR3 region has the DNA TGTGCCAGTAGTAGAACAGGGGTGGGGTACACTGAAGCTTTCTTT. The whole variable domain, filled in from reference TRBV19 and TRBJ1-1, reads DGGITQSPKYLFRKEGQNVTLSCEQNLNHDAMYWYRQDPGQGLRLIYYSQIVNDFQKGDIAEGYSVSREKKESFPLTVTSAQKNPTAFYLCASSRTGVGYTEAFFGQGTRLTVV.